One and the same sample provided the 13 T cell receptor beta chains below, sequenced in a study of siplizumab effects on memory and regulatory T cells. Produced via immunoSEQ multiplex PCR; TCRdb's table is partial and in-frame only. The sample contains 50,000 to 75,000 clones, around 96% of which appear only once. The sample was naive CD8+ T cells sorted from blood. The source is a human donor in good health.

The rearrangement links TRBV7-6 to TRBJ2-1; D is unclear. The V gene's germline CDR1 is SGHVS and CDR2 FNYEAQ. Trimming removed 5 bases at V and 4 bases at J, with 9 bases between. The CDR3 is 13 residues long. The CDR3 here is CASSRTDYNEQFF. CDR3 DNA: TGTGCCAGCAGCCGGACGGATTACAATGAGCAGTTCTTC.

CDR3 residues: CASTTTLGQIHSNQPQHF. CDR3 sequence (DNA): TGTGCCAGCACCACTACCTTAGGGCAGATCCATAGCAATCAGCCCCAGCATTTT. The gene calls are TRBV7-3 and TRBJ1-5; no reliable D call. This CDR3 is 18 amino acids long. The germline V and J ends were trimmed by 7 bases and 0 bases, with 22 bases remaining between them. Per germline, CDR1 SGHTA and CDR2 FQGTGA. Supplemented by reference TRBV7-3 and TRBJ1-5, the full variable domain reads GAGVSQTPSNKVTEKGKYVELRCDPISGHTALYWYRQSLGQGPEFLIYFQGTGAADDSGLPNDRFFAVRPEGSVSTLKIQRTERGDSAVYLCASTTTLGQIHSNQPQHFGDGTRLSIL.

The chain recombines TRBV19 with TRBJ2-5; TRBD2 matches 7 bases. The tail of the sequence fits TRBJ2-7 better, so the J call may be wrong. Germline CDR1 reads LNHDA; CDR2 reads SQIVND (reference sequence). This CDR3 contains 13 residues. The CDR3 loop is CASSTGLPGEQYF. DNA of the CDR3: TGTGCCAGTAGTACGGGACTACCGGGCGAGCAGTACTTC.

The J gene is TRBJ1-2, the V gene TRBV6-1; no clear D gene. Germline lookup yields CDR1 MNHNS and CDR2 SASEGT. Trimming shortened V by 2 bases and J by 3 bases, and 10 bases separated the two germline ends. The CDR3 sequence is 14 residues long. CDR3 loop: CASSEWEGYYGYTF. CDR3 sequence (DNA): TGTGCCAGCAGTGAATGGGAGGGATACTATGGCTACACCTTC.

The chain links TRBV11-3 to TRBJ2-1; a weak D match, TRBD2 (6 bases). With 1 base removed from V and 11 bases from J, the gap between germline ends came to 12 bases. CDR1 SGHNT and CDR2 YENEEA come from the germline V gene. The CDR3 extends over 13 amino acids. This CDR3 reads CASSLGGLGKQFF. In nucleotides, the CDR3 is TGTGCCAGCAGCTTAGGGGGACTCGGTAAGCAGTTCTTC.

A single count supports this clone. The V gene is TRBV5-1, the J gene TRBJ2-5, with D maybe TRBD2 (5 bases). CDR1 and CDR2 from the germline V gene are SGHRS and YFSETQ. V was cut by 4 bases and J by 5 bases, with 15 bases left in between. This CDR3 is 14 amino acids long. CDR3 protein: CASSPMGARETQYF. The CDR3 DNA sequence: TGCGCCAGCAGCCCCATGGGAGCTCGGGAGACCCAGTACTTC.

The gene calls are TRBV5-4 and TRBJ2-3; D gene ambiguous. Germline loops: CDR1 SGHNT, CDR2 YYREEE (reference sequence). The CDR3 sequence is 14 residues long. The V and J ends lost 3 bases and 2 bases respectively, with 10 bases between them. The CDR3 spells CASSSSADTDTQYF. CDR3 nucleotide sequence: TGTGCCAGCAGCTCGTCGGCCGACACAGATACGCAGTATTTT.

The gene calls are TRBV6-5 and TRBJ2-3; D call uncertain. The CDR3 covers 15 residues. The ends were cut back, 0 bases at V and 0 bases at J, with 7 bases in the middle. The V gene's germline CDR1 is MNHEY and CDR2 SVGAGI. The CDR3 sequence: CASSYSTRSTDTQYF. The CDR3 DNA follows: TGTGCCAGCAGTTACTCCACGCGGAGCACAGATACGCAGTATTTT.

This chain connects TRBV28 to TRBJ1-2; 7 positions match TRBD1. There are 14 residues in the CDR3. From germline, CDR1 is MDHEN and CDR2 SYDVKM. V trimming: 5 bases; J trimming: 5 bases; junction bases outside the gene matches: 8. CDR3 sequence reads: CASSPEGTAYGYTF. For the CDR3, the DNA is TGTGCCAGCAGTCCCGAAGGGACAGCTTATGGCTACACCTTC.

The J gene is TRBJ2-1, the V gene TRBV6-6; 11 bases match TRBD2. The length of the CDR3 is 16 residues. The germline gives CDR1 MNHNY, CDR2 SVGAGI (reference sequence). The ends lost 6 bases at V and 5 bases at J; junction bases unmatched: 9. As DNA, the CDR3 is TGTGCCAGCAGGTTTTTTAGCGGGGGGGAAAACAATGAGCAGTTCTTC. This sequence encodes CASRFFSGGENNEQFF.

J is TRBJ1-4 and V is TRBV6-6, with D unresolved. The CDR3 runs to 13 residues. V lost 5 bases, J lost 8 bases, and 12 bases lay in between. The germline CDR1 and CDR2 sequences are MNHNY and SVGAGI (reference sequence). Here the CDR3 DNA reads TGTGCCAGCAGTCCCGAGATGGGGGAAAAACTGTTTTTT. As protein: CASSPEMGEKLFF.

The CDR3 nucleotides are TGTGCCAGCAGTGCCTCGGGACTAGCGGGGGTTGAGCAGTTCTTC. Its translation is CASSASGLAGVEQFF. The chain is built from TRBV7-9 and TRBJ2-1; 14 bases fit TRBD2. Trimming removed 6 bases from V and 9 bases from J; junction bases left unmatched: 7. Germline CDR1 and CDR2: SEHNR and FQNEAQ (reference sequence). CDR3 size: 15 residues.

J is TRBJ1-1 and V is TRBV4-3; D may be TRBD1 (6 bases). V was cut by 2 bases and J by 6 bases, with 16 bases left in between. Looked up from germline, CDR1 is LGHNA and CDR2 is YSLEER. This CDR3 has 15 amino acids. CDR3 amino acids: CASSQRRDMYAEAFF. In DNA form, the CDR3 reads TGCGCCAGCAGCCAAAGACGGGACATGTACGCTGAAGCTTTCTTT.